This T cell receptor (beta chain) was recorded in a study of human T cells and chemical hapten exposure. Study background: Per-sample variation in TCR yield stemmed mainly from small pooled library volume differences.

As originally analysed: A per-sample median of roughly 100,000 TCRs was observed, with a range of roughly 20,000 to 690,600. TCRdb re-called the RACE reads with MiXCR, one entry per CDR3 protein. The V and J calls here are based on TCRdb, not the publication. The sample shows 150,000 to 200,000 distinct CDR3 sequences, approximately 20% of them seen only once. Germline V gives CDR1 SGHTA, CDR2 FQGNSA. The length of the CDR3 is 14 residues. V was clipped by 9 bases and J by 4 bases, with 16 bases between them. Time point reported: patch test 1, 2 weeks after DPC sensitization. As to treatment: therapeutic diphenylcyclopropenone sensitization with weekly scalp DPC.

This sequence joins TRBV7-2 and TRBJ2-1; either TRBD1 or TRBD2 may fit D (5 bases each). The clonotype was recovered from a woman in her fifties or sixties with alopecia areata. Some clones in this sample may be carry-over from other donors' samples. The source was whole blood, collected in connection with sensitization to the hapten diphenylcyclopropenone (DPC). CDR3 sequence: CASPRGLIYNEQFF. The CDR3 DNA follows: TGTGCCAGTCCACGGGGCCTAATTTACAATGAGCAGTTCTTC.